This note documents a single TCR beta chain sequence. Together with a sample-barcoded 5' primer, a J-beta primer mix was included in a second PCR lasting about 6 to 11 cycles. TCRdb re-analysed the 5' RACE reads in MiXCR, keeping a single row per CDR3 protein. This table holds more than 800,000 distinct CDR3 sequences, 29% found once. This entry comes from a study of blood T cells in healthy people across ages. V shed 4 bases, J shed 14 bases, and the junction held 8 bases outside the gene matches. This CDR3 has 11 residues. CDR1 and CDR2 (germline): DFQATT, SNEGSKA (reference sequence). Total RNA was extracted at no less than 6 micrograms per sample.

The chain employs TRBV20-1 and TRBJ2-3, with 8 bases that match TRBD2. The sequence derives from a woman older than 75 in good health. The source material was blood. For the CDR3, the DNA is TGCAGTGCTACGACTAGCGAACCGCCGTATTTT. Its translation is CSATTSEPPYF.